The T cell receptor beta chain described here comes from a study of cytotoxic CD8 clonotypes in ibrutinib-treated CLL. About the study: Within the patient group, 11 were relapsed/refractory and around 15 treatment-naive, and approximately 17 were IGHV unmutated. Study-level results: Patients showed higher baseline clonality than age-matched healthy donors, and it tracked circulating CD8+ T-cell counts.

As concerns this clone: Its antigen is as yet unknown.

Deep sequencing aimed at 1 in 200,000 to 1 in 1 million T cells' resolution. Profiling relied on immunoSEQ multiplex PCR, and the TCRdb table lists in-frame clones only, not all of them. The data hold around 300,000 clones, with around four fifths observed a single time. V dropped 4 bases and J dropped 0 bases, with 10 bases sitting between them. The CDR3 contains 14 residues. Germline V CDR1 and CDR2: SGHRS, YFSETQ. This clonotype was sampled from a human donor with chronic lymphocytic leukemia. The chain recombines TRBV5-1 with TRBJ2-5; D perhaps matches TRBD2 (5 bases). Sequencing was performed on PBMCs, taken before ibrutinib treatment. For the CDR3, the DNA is TGCGCCAGCAGCCCTCTGGACTACCAAGAGACCCAGTACTTC. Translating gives CASSPLDYQETQYF.